This T cell receptor (beta chain) was captured in a study of blood T cell repertoires in COVID-19. In the study overall: The samples span acute and convalescent COVID-19 from the United States, Italy and Spain. Sources were T cells, B-cell-depleted T cells, or PBMCs; the material itself was cDNA or gDNA.

This table comes from immunoSEQ multiplex PCR, and its TCRdb copy is limited to in-frame clones, with some not included. The table lists tens of thousands of clones, 81% of them singletons. With 4 bases clipped from V and 9 bases from J, the junction kept 8 bases outside the gene matches. Germline loops: CDR1 ENHRY, CDR2 SYGVKD. The CDR3 loop spans 14 amino acids. In Seattle, patients joined the study during active infection and were tracked longitudinally. Sequencing input: peripheral blood. V is TRBV10-3 and J is TRBJ2-1, with 8 nucleotides matching TRBD2. The receptor comes from an elderly woman with COVID-19, enrolled during active disease. Written as DNA, the CDR3 is TGTGCCATCAGTGTCCTACCGGGAGGGTTTGAGCAGTTCTTC. Translated, it gives CAISVLPGGFEQFF.